These 20 T cell receptor beta chains originate from one sample sequenced in a study of Graves' ophthalmopathy and Graves' hyperthyroidism. The authors amplified TCR beta CDR3 regions, and they did so from RNA transcripts for repertoire sequencing. A first-round RT-PCR used HTBI primers, followed by a second-round multiplex PCR. One entry per CDR3 protein, called by TCRdb with MiXCR from the multiplex PCR reads. This sample has under 400,000 distinct CDR3 sequences, with about 17% found just once. The sequenced material came from peripheral blood. The receptors shown here come from an adult man with Graves' ophthalmopathy.

This clonotype was recorded at least ten times. This chain uses TRBV29-1 with TRBJ1-1, with D unresolved. The CDR3 is 12 amino acids. The V gene lost 7 bases and the J gene lost 1 base, with 10 bases spanning the gap. Germline V CDR1 and CDR2: SQVTM, ANQGSEA. The CDR3 sequence: CSDVAGNTEAFF. In DNA, the CDR3 is TGCAGCGATGTTGCAGGGAACACTGAAGCTTTCTTT.

This clonotype was seen ten or more times. This chain links TRBV6-2 or TRBV6-3 with TRBJ1-6, with D uncertain. Germline CDR1 is MNHEY and CDR2 is SVGEGT. The CDR3 spans 12 residues. V was cut by 0 bases and J by 10 bases, with 4 bases left in between. Written as DNA, the CDR3 is TGTGCCAGCAGTTACTCGAGATCACCCCTCCACTTT. It encodes CASSYSRSPLHF.

This clonotype came up many times. The J gene is TRBJ1-1, the V gene TRBV19; maybe TRBD1 (5 bases). The CDR3 sequence is 15 residues long. Deletions cut 5 bases from V and 5 bases from J, with 18 bases between. Per the germline V gene, CDR1 is LNHDA and CDR2 is SQIVND (reference sequence). As DNA, the CDR3 is TGTGCCAGTAGTCCGCAGGGAGTTCTTATAACTGAAGCTTTCTTT. This translates into CASSPQGVLITEAFF. Combining the CDR3 with reference TRBV19 and TRBJ1-1 gives the whole variable domain DGGITQSPKYLFRKEGQNVTLSCEQNLNHDAMYWYRQDPGQGLRLIYYSQIVNDFQKGDIAEGYSVSREKKESFPLTVTSAQKNPTAFYLCASSPQGVLITEAFFGQGTRLTVV.

This clonotype was seen ten or more times. This sequence joins TRBV11-2 and TRBJ2-7; D perhaps matches TRBD2 (5 bases). V was trimmed by 2 bases and J by 1 base, leaving 9 bases between them. In germline, CDR1 is SGHAT, CDR2 FQNNGV. This CDR3 comprises 14 residues. CDR3 sequence: CASSLFAGSYEQYF. In DNA form, the CDR3 reads TGTGCCAGCAGCTTATTTGCGGGTTCCTACGAGCAGTACTTC.

The V and J genes are TRBV20-1 and TRBJ1-6, with D hard to call. Trimming cost V 6 bases and J 5 bases, with 14 bases left between them. Germline V gene sequence: CDR1 DFQATT, CDR2 SNEGSKA (reference sequence). The CDR3 is 14 residues long. CDR3 sequence (DNA): TGCAGTGCCACGGAGGGCAGAGATAATTCACCCCTCCACTTT. Protein: CSATEGRDNSPLHF.

This clonotype has a handful of counts. This sequence joins TRBV6-1 and TRBJ2-5, with 10 bases identical to TRBD1. The CDR3 loop spans 14 amino acids. CDR1 is MNHNS, CDR2 SASEGT, per germline. V dropped 3 bases and J dropped 4; count of bases not matched to a gene: 2. DNA of the CDR3: TGTGCCAGCAGTGAGGGGACAGGGGTAGAGACCCAGTACTTC. It encodes CASSEGTGVETQYF.

This clonotype was recorded many times. V and J are TRBV12-3 or TRBV12-4 and TRBJ2-7; no clear D gene. The CDR3 is made up of 15 amino acids. Trimming cost V 3 bases and J 2 bases, with 14 bases left between them. CDR3 sequence reads: CASSLRFRTAYEQYF. DNA for the CDR3: TGTGCCAGCAGTTTGCGATTCCGTACAGCCTACGAGCAGTACTTC.

This clonotype was counted between two and nine times. This sequence joins TRBV30 and TRBJ2-7; 9 positions match TRBD1. There are 14 residues in the CDR3. Germline V gives CDR1 GTSNPN, CDR2 SVGIG (reference sequence). The junction had 6 bases not matched to a gene; V was cut back by 3 bases and J by 3 bases. CDR3 sequence: CAWSDGTGSYEQYF. The DNA for the CDR3 is TGTGCCTGGAGCGACGGGACAGGGAGCTACGAGCAGTACTTC.

This clonotype was observed many times. The chain recombines TRBV2 with TRBJ1-6; 8 nucleotides agree with TRBD1. Trimming at V came to 6 bases and at J to 7 bases, leaving 5 bases not matched to a gene. Germline V gives CDR1 SNHLY, CDR2 FYNNEI. This CDR3 region has 14 residues. This CDR3 is CASSRDRLNSPLHF. The CDR3 DNA is TGTGCCAGCAGCAGGGACAGGTTGAATTCACCCCTCCACTTT.

V and J are TRBV13 and TRBJ2-7; D may be TRBD2 (6 bases). The CDR3 length is 15 residues. CDR1 is PRHDT and CDR2 is FYEKMQ in the germline V gene (reference sequence). With 5 bases removed from V and 0 bases from J, the gap between germline ends came to 14 bases. The CDR3 DNA reads as TGTGCCAGCAGCCCCTACGAGGAGGGCTCCTACGAGCAGTACTTC. Translating gives CASSPYEEGSYEQYF. Using reference TRBV13 and TRBJ2-7 for the parts outside the CDR3, the full variable domain is AAGVIQSPRHLIKEKRETATLKCYPIPRHDTVYWYQQGPGQDPQFLISFYEKMQSDKGSIPDRFSAQQFSDYHSELNMSSLELGDSALYFCASSPYEEGSYEQYFGPGTRLTVT.

This clonotype has ten or more counts. The V call is TRBV6-2 or TRBV6-3, the J call TRBJ2-2; 10 bases are shared with TRBD1. Trimming cost V 9 bases and J 3 bases; bases outside gene matches: 10. The CDR3 is 16 residues long. CDR1 is MNHEY, CDR2 SVGEGT, per germline. The CDR3: CASKRGQGYDTGELFF. The CDR3 DNA follows: TGTGCCAGTAAACGGGGACAGGGGTATGACACCGGGGAGCTGTTTTTT.

Many counts were recorded for this clonotype. The chain carries TRBV6-1 and TRBJ1-1; a possible D gene is TRBD1 (5 bases). Trimming shortened V by 7 bases and J by 7 bases, and 22 bases separated the two germline ends. This CDR3 comprises 15 residues. Germline CDR1 is MNHNS and CDR2 is SASEGT. This CDR3 is CASTFGGGKDGEAFF. DNA for the CDR3: TGTGCCAGCACCTTTGGGGGGGGTAAGGATGGTGAAGCTTTCTTT.

Many counts were recorded for this clonotype. The chain links TRBV7-3 to TRBJ2-6; D gene unclear. CDR3 length equals 15 residues. V was cut by 5 bases and J by 0 bases, with 8 bases left in between. CDR1 is SGHTA, CDR2 FQGTGA, per germline. The CDR3 coding sequence is TGTGCCAGCAGCACGAGAAACTCTGGGGCCAACGTCCTGACTTTC. Amino acids: CASSTRNSGANVLTF.

This clonotype was recorded at least ten times. The chain has TRBV6-5 and TRBJ1-5; no clear D gene. V gave up 5 bases and J gave up 0 bases, with 14 bases separating them. The germline CDR1 and CDR2 sequences are MNHEY and SVGAGI. This CDR3 contains 16 residues. The CDR3, as DNA: TGTGCCAGCAGTCCCATGCGGACGGATAGCAATCAGCCCCAGCATTTT. Amino acid sequence: CASSPMRTDSNQPQHF.

V usage is TRBV6-1 and J usage is TRBJ2-7, with a possible D match to TRBD1 (5 bases). Germline lookup yields CDR1 MNHNS and CDR2 SASEGT. Trimming removed 0 bases from V and 2 bases from J, with 11 bases in between. CDR3 length: 15 amino acids. CDR3 in amino acids: CASSEAAGSPYEQYF. The CDR3, as DNA: TGTGCCAGCAGTGAAGCGGCAGGGTCTCCCTACGAGCAGTACTTC.

The rearrangement joins TRBV6-2 or TRBV6-3 to TRBJ1-5; TRBD1 aligns across 8 bases. With V trimmed by 2 bases and J by 0 bases, 6 bases remained unmatched. The germline V gene encodes CDR1 MNHEY and CDR2 SVGEGT. The CDR3 contains 17 residues. This chain's CDR3 is CASSYDGQGASNQPQHF. The CDR3 coding sequence is TGTGCCAGCAGTTACGACGGACAGGGTGCTAGCAATCAGCCCCAGCATTTT.

This clonotype was picked up many times. This chain joins TRBV9 and TRBJ2-2, with TRBD1 matching 9 bases. Germline V gives CDR1 SGDLS, CDR2 YYNGEE. The CDR3 contains 15 residues. With V trimmed by 2 bases and J by 6 bases, 5 bases remained unmatched. The chain's CDR3 is CASSVLGTGPGELFF. The DNA for the CDR3 is TGTGCCAGCAGCGTCCTTGGGACAGGGCCCGGGGAGCTGTTTTTT.

This clonotype was seen repeatedly, ten times or more. The chain employs TRBV6-2 or TRBV6-3 and TRBJ1-5; D is unclear. Germline V gene data show CDR1 as MNHEY and CDR2 as SVGEGT. The CDR3 length is 13 residues. V lost 7 bases and J lost 0, with 7 bases in between. CDR3 DNA: TGTGCCAGCAACGACAATAGCAATCAGCCCCAGCATTTT. Amino acids: CASNDNSNQPQHF.

This clonotype has a count of ten or more. The chain is built from TRBV6-1 and TRBJ2-7; D possibly corresponds to TRBD1 (5 bases). This CDR3 has 13 amino acids. V lost 7 bases and J lost 2, with 12 bases in between. CDR1 and CDR2 from the germline V gene are MNHNS and SASEGT. This CDR3 is CASTQGGPYEQYF. DNA for the CDR3: TGTGCCAGCACGCAGGGTGGCCCCTACGAGCAGTACTTC.

This clonotype was recorded many times. CDR3 nucleotide sequence: TGTGCCATCAGTGAACGCGGGACAGGGGGCGGTTACGAGCAGTACTTC. Protein: CAISERGTGGGYEQYF. The V call is TRBV10-3, the J call TRBJ2-7; 12 bases fit TRBD1. Germline lookup yields CDR1 ENHRY and CDR2 SYGVKD. V was pared by 3 bases and J by 4 bases, with 7 bases of the junction left unmatched. There are 16 residues in the CDR3.